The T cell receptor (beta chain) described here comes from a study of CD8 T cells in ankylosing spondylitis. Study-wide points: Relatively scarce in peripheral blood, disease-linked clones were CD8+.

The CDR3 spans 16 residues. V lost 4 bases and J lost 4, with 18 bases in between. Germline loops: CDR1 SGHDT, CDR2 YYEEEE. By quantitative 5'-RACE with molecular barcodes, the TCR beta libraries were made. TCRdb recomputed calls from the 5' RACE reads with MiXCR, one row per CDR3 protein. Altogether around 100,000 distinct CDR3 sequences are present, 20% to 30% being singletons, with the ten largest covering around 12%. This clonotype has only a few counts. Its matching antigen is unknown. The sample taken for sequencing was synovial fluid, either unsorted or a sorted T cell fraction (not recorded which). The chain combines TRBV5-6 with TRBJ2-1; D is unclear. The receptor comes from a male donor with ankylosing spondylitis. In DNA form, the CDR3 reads TGTGCCAGCAGCCCCTGGTCGGCGGCTTTTTACAATGAGCAGTTCTTC. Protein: CASSPWSAAFYNEQFF.